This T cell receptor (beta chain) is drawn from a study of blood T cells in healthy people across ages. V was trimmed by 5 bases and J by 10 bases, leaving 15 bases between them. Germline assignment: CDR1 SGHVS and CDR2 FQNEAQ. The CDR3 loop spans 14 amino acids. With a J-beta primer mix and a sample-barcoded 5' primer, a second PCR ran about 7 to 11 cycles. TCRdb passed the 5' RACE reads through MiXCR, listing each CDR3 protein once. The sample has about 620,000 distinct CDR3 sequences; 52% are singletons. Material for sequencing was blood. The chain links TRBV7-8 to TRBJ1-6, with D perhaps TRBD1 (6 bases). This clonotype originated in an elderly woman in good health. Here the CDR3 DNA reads TGTGCCAGCAGCCCTAGAGGGGGAGGATCACCCCTCCACTTT. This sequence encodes CASSPRGGGSPLHF.